This TCR beta chain is from a study of shared clonotypes between healthy human individuals. Terminally differentiated effector memory CD45RA+ cells were excluded by CCR7 positive selection of CD45RO-negative cells. The CDR3 is 11 residues long. Germline V gene data show CDR1 as SQVTM and CDR2 as ANQGSEA. Trimming took 0 bases from V and 10 from J, leaving 7 bases between them. Produced via immunoSEQ multiplex PCR; TCRdb's table is partial and in-frame only. Altogether around 1.9 million clones are present, over 85% being singletons, with the ten largest covering roughly 1.7%. This receptor was obtained from a man in his late teens or twenties in good health. Some clones in this sample may be carry-over from other donors' samples. Sequenced sample: naive CD8+ T cells from PBMCs. The rearrangement joins TRBV29-1 to TRBJ1-3; unclear D gene. As DNA, the CDR3 is TGCAGCGTTGAAGACGGCCTTACCATATATTTT. Translation gives CSVEDGLTIYF.